Each of the 10 T cell receptor beta chains below was sequenced from the same sample in a study of blood T cells in healthy people across ages. With a J-beta primer mix and a sample-barcoded 5' primer, a second PCR ran roughly 6 to 11 cycles. TCRdb re-analysed the 5' RACE reads in MiXCR, keeping a single row per CDR3 protein. Of 1.6 million or so distinct CDR3 sequences in the sample, about 32% were seen once. The material sequenced was blood. Receptor source: a young woman in good health.

A note on this clonotype: The junction shows a germline mismatch at one end, possibly a read error. The chain is built from TRBV20-1 and TRBJ2-1; 10 bases are a match to TRBD2. The CDR3 runs 15 residues. Germline lookup yields CDR1 DFQATT and CDR2 SNEGSKA (reference sequence). Here the CDR3 reads CSASTGTSAYNGQFF. In nucleotides, the CDR3 is TGCAGTGCTAGTACTGGGACTAGCGCCTACAATGGGCAGTTCTTC.

This clonotype was picked up one time. The CDR3 bases are TGTGCCAGCAGCCATCTTAGCGGGTTTCCCTACAATGAGCAGTTCTTC. Translated: CASSHLSGFPYNEQFF. The rearrangement uses TRBV14 and TRBJ2-1; 7 nucleotides agree with TRBD2. The CDR3 is 16 residues long. The trim removed 3 bases at V and 2 bases at J, leaving 7 bases unmatched. Germline CDR1 reads SGHDN; CDR2 reads FVKESK.

This clonotype was recorded a few times. The V gene is TRBV10-3, the J gene TRBJ2-2; D possibly uses TRBD1 or TRBD2 (5 bases each). The CDR3 is 13 residues long. CDR1 is ENHRY and CDR2 is SYGVKD in the germline V gene. Between the trimmed V and J ends, which lost 6 bases and 3 bases, there was a span of 8 bases. The chain's CDR3 is CAIRGPYTGELFF. The CDR3, as DNA: TGTGCCATCAGGGGACCTTACACCGGGGAGCTGTTTTTT.

V usage is TRBV7-3 and J usage is TRBJ2-5; the match to TRBD1 covers 7 bases. CDR1 SGHTA and CDR2 FQGTGA come from the germline V gene. V lost 4 bases to trimming and J lost 4 bases; unmatched junction nucleotides: 9. CDR3 length: 15 residues. The CDR3 DNA sequence: TGTGCCAGCAGCTCGGTGACAGGGATTGGAGAGACCCAGTACTTC. Translated, it gives CASSSVTGIGETQYF. Based on the CDR3 plus reference TRBV7-3 and TRBJ2-5, the full variable domain is GAGVSQTPSNKVTEKGKYVELRCDPISGHTALYWYRQSLGQGPEFLIYFQGTGAADDSGLPNDRFFAVRPEGSVSTLKIQRTERGDSAVYLCASSSVTGIGETQYFGPGTRLLVL.

This clonotype is a singleton in its sample. This sequence joins TRBV2 and TRBJ2-7; D not resolved. The CDR3 sequence is 14 residues long. The V gene lost 3 bases and the J gene lost 4 bases, with 13 bases spanning the gap. Per the germline V gene, CDR1 is SNHLY and CDR2 is FYNNEI. CDR3 loop: CASSDGRVGYEQYF. CDR3 coding DNA: TGTGCCAGCAGTGACGGCCGCGTCGGGTACGAGCAGTACTTC.

DNA for the CDR3: TGTGCCAGCAGTTTAGACGGGAGTGGCCGCAATGAGCAGTTCTTC. Encoded protein: CASSLDGSGRNEQFF. The chain uses TRBV12-3 or TRBV12-4 and TRBJ2-1, with D possibly matching TRBD2 (6 bases). The V end lost 1 base, the J end lost 6 bases, and 13 bases lay between the germline ends. CDR3 length: 15 residues.

The rearrangement uses TRBV11-2 and TRBJ2-7; D is ambiguous. The germline V and J ends were trimmed by 4 bases and 6 bases, with 13 bases remaining between them. Germline assignment: CDR1 SGHAT and CDR2 FQNNGV. The CDR3 contains 13 residues. CDR3: CASSSLGLIEQYF. The CDR3 nucleotides are TGTGCCAGCAGCTCATTAGGGCTTATCGAGCAGTACTTC.

The V and J genes are TRBV6-5 and TRBJ1-4; D gene unclear. Trimming removed 2 bases at V and 3 bases at J, with 4 bases between. The CDR3 is made up of 13 amino acids. CDR1 is MNHEY and CDR2 is SVGAGI in the germline V gene. The CDR3 DNA reads TGTGCCAGCAGTTACACCGCTAATGAAAAACTGTTTTTT. Encoded protein: CASSYTANEKLFF.

The chain links TRBV4-1 to TRBJ1-2, with D possibly TRBD1 on 6 matching bases. This CDR3 comprises 15 residues. V was trimmed by 0 bases and J by 8 bases, leaving 16 bases between them. The germline V gene encodes CDR1 MGHRA and CDR2 YSYEKL. The CDR3 nucleotides read TGCGCCAGCAGCCAAGATTTGGGGCAGGGGCAGGGCTACACCTTC. This encodes CASSQDLGQGQGYTF.

This clonotype was seen only a few times. The rearrangement joins TRBV5-1 to TRBJ1-6, with 7 bases fitting TRBD1. The V gene end was trimmed by 4 bases and the J gene end by 5 bases; junction bases not matched to a gene: 9. CDR1 is SGHRS and CDR2 is YFSETQ in the germline V gene. There are 16 residues in the CDR3. The DNA for the CDR3 is TGCGCCAGCAGCGAAGGAACAGGGGTTAATAATTCACCCCTCCACTTT. It codes for CASSEGTGVNNSPLHF. Full variable domain (remainder filled in from reference TRBV5-1 and TRBJ1-6): KAGVTQTPRYLIKTRGQQVTLSCSPISGHRSVSWYQQTPGQGLQFLFEYFSETQRNKGNFPGRFSGRQFSNSRSEMNVSTLELGDSALYLCASSEGTGVNNSPLHFGNGTRLTVT.